This TCR beta chain was retrieved from a study of blood T cell repertoires in COVID-19. On the study more broadly: Italy, Spain and the United States were the sources of the convalescent and acute COVID-19 samples. PBMCs, B-cell-depleted T cells, or T cells were the source of the cDNA or gDNA that made up the material.

Details on this clone: One junction end disagrees with the germline gene, perhaps due to a read error.

Germline V gives CDR1 SEHNR, CDR2 FQNEAQ (reference sequence). The CDR3 extends over 15 amino acids. In the original analysis: Amplification with reference gene primers provided the estimates of nucleated cell counts. The assay was immunoSEQ multiplex PCR, and TCRdb's table has in-frame clones only and misses some. That table is the source of V, J and clone size, and D and trimming were worked out from the DNA. This sample yields approximately 140,000 clones, of which more than 70% are seen a single time; under 15% belongs to the top ten. Input material: peripheral blood. This sequence joins TRBV7-9 and TRBJ1-2, with TRBD1 identical over 8 bases. The sequence was collected from a man between 60 and 75 years old with active or convalescent COVID-19. The DNA of the CDR3 is TGTGCCAGCAGTTTAGACAGGGGTTACGACTATGGCTACACCTTC. This gives the protein CASSLDRGYDYGYTF.